Below are 26 T cell receptor beta chains sequenced from a single sample in a study of T-cell memory formation after mild COVID-19. TCRdb analysed the 5' RACE reads with MiXCR anew, one entry per CDR3 protein. Of about 390,000 distinct CDR3 sequences in the sample, 15% to 20% were seen once. The sample consisted of PBMCs or a T cell subset sorted from them (not recorded which). Receptor source: a man aged 18 to 35 who had mild COVID-19 (a few samples of this study predate the infection). Cell type and time point are not known.

This clonotype has a handful of counts. The gene calls are TRBV5-1 and TRBJ2-5; D remains unclear. The CDR3 sequence is 14 residues long. CDR1 and CDR2 (germline): SGHRS, YFSETQ. The V end was cut by 0 bases, the J end by 0 bases, with 6 bases between. The CDR3 sequence: CASSLETDQETQYF. CDR3 DNA: TGCGCCAGCAGCTTGGAAACAGACCAAGAGACCCAGTACTTC.

The V gene is TRBV4-1, the J gene TRBJ2-3; D tentatively fits TRBD1 or TRBD2 (5 bases each). Germline assignment: CDR1 MGHRA and CDR2 YSYEKL. The V end lost 0 bases, the J end lost 4 bases, and 14 bases lay between the germline ends. CDR3 length equals 16 residues. CDR3 bases: TGCGCCAGCAGCCAAGATCAGGCAGGGAGCCCAGATACGCAGTATTTT. It translates to CASSQDQAGSPDTQYF.

The chain is built from TRBV4-2 and TRBJ1-1; D is possibly TRBD1 (6 bases). The CDR3 runs to 16 residues. In germline, CDR1 is LGHNA, CDR2 YNFKEQ. The V gene lost 0 bases and the J gene lost 3 bases, with 14 bases spanning the gap. CDR3: CASSQDIAAGDTEAFF. In nucleotides, the CDR3 is TGTGCCAGCAGCCAAGATATCGCGGCAGGGGACACTGAAGCTTTCTTT.

The chain recombines TRBV11-2 with TRBJ2-1; D might be TRBD2 (5 bases). Germline assignment: CDR1 SGHAT and CDR2 FQNNGV. This CDR3 spans 15 amino acids. With 2 bases removed from V and 3 bases from J, the gap between germline ends came to 11 bases. The CDR3 spells CASSLPGVIYNEQFF. The CDR3 DNA follows: TGTGCCAGCAGCTTACCCGGGGTCATCTACAATGAGCAGTTCTTC.

This clonotype was found many times. This chain links TRBV20-1 with TRBJ2-1; 10 nucleotides match TRBD2. CDR1 is DFQATT, CDR2 SNEGSKA, per germline (reference sequence). The junction had 11 bases not matched to a gene; V was cut back by 3 bases and J by 12 bases. This CDR3 is 14 amino acids long. CDR3 nucleotides: TGCAGTGCTAGGGATTTGACTAGCGGGTCGCGGCAGTTCTTC. Translated, it gives CSARDLTSGSRQFF.

This clonotype has a handful of counts. This chain connects TRBV7-9 to TRBJ1-1, with TRBD1 as a possible D gene (5 bases). This CDR3 comprises 15 residues. CDR1 SEHNR and CDR2 FQNEAQ come from the germline V gene (reference sequence). With 4 bases removed from V and 6 bases from J, the gap between germline ends came to 18 bases. The CDR3 loop reads CASSSVLGLGAEAFF. The CDR3 nucleotides read TGTGCCAGCAGCTCCGTGTTGGGGTTGGGGGCTGAAGCTTTCTTT.

V usage is TRBV3-1 and J usage is TRBJ2-3, with D maybe TRBD2 (6 bases). Per germline, CDR1 LGHDT and CDR2 YNNKEL (reference sequence). This CDR3 has 16 residues. The germline V and J ends were trimmed by 2 bases and 2 bases, with 14 bases remaining between them. Here the CDR3 reads CASSQRSGGATDTQYF. CDR3 coding DNA: TGTGCCAGCAGCCAAAGATCCGGGGGAGCCACAGATACGCAGTATTTT.

In its sample, this clonotype was seen a few times. CDR3 DNA: TGCAGTGCTAGCGTGGCAGCCTCAAATCAGCCCCAGCATTTT. Amino acids: CSASVAASNQPQHF. The chain joins TRBV20-1 to TRBJ1-5, with unresolved D. The CDR3 sequence is 14 residues long. The ends were cut back, 3 bases at V and 4 bases at J, with 13 bases in the middle. Germline-derived CDR1 and CDR2 are DFQATT and SNEGSKA (reference sequence).

This clonotype came up a few times. The rearrangement uses TRBV6-5 and TRBJ2-2; TRBD2 matches at 7 bases. Looked up from germline, CDR1 is MNHEY and CDR2 is SVGAGI. V lost 2 bases, J lost 7 bases, and 13 bases stayed unmatched. The CDR3 totals 17 residues. As DNA, the CDR3 is TGTGCCAGCAGTTACGAAGCGGGGCGGGTTATCGACGGGGAGCTGTTTTTT. Protein sequence: CASSYEAGRVIDGELFF.

This chain links TRBV30 with TRBJ1-2, with D unclear. Germline lookup yields CDR1 GTSNPN and CDR2 SVGIG (reference sequence). V lost 0 bases, J lost 1 base, and 6 bases lay in between. This CDR3 is 13 amino acids long. The CDR3 here is CAWSVGFNYGYTF. In DNA form, the CDR3 reads TGTGCCTGGAGTGTCGGGTTTAACTATGGCTACACCTTC. The variable domain in full, with the rest retrieved from reference TRBV30 and TRBJ1-2, is SQTIHQWPATLVQPVGSPLSLECTVEGTSNPNLYWYRQAAGRGLQLLFYSVGIGQISSEVPQNLSASRPQDRQFILSSKKLLLSDSGFYLCAWSVGFNYGYTFGSGTRLTVV.

The CDR3 reads CAIRSAGTGGEQYV. In DNA form, the CDR3 reads TGTGCCATCAGATCTGCCGGGACAGGGGGAGAGCAGTACGTC. This chain connects TRBV10-3 to TRBJ2-7; 11 nucleotides align to TRBD1. This CDR3 contains 14 residues. V shed 6 bases, J shed 7 bases, and the junction held 8 bases outside the gene matches. Germline V gives CDR1 ENHRY, CDR2 SYGVKD.

A few counts support this clonotype. The chain recombines TRBV9 with TRBJ2-2; D not certain. Per germline, CDR1 SGDLS and CDR2 YYNGEE. Trimming left V 3 bases short and J 5 bases short, with 8 bases between. CDR3 length: 13 amino acids. CDR3 sequence: CASSGHKTGELFF. In nucleotides, the CDR3 is TGTGCCAGCAGCGGACATAAGACCGGGGAGCTGTTTTTT.

This clonotype has a handful of counts. CDR3 nucleotides: TGCAGTGCCCCGGGACAGGGGGCGTTCTCTGGGGCCAACGTCCTGACTTTC. Its translation is CSAPGQGAFSGANVLTF. The V gene is TRBV20-1, the J gene TRBJ2-6, with TRBD1 identical over 12 bases. This CDR3 region has 17 residues. Germline trimming cut 6 bases from V and 0 bases from J; bases unmatched to any gene: 6. The germline gives CDR1 DFQATT, CDR2 SNEGSKA (reference sequence).

The chain employs TRBV10-3 and TRBJ2-3; TRBD2 is a possible D gene (5 bases). Germline V CDR1 and CDR2: ENHRY, SYGVKD. With 10 bases removed from V and 3 bases from J, the gap between germline ends came to 14 bases. The CDR3 extends over 13 amino acids. CDR3 nucleotide sequence: TGTGCCAGCAACGAGTTAGCGACAGATACGCAGTATTTT. This sequence encodes CASNELATDTQYF.

This chain connects TRBV4-1 to TRBJ2-2; 7 bases are shared with TRBD2. CDR1 is MGHRA and CDR2 is YSYEKL in the germline V gene. The CDR3 is 15 amino acids. V was pared by 5 bases and J by 3 bases, with 6 bases of the junction left unmatched. In DNA, the CDR3 is TGCGCCAGCAGCGCGGCACTAGCGTACACCGGGGAGCTGTTTTTT. This translates into CASSAALAYTGELFF.

V is TRBV29-1 and J is TRBJ2-2; unclear D gene. The germline CDR1 and CDR2 sequences are SQVTM and ANQGSEA. Deletions cut 6 bases from V and 0 bases from J, with 8 bases between. The CDR3 contains 13 residues. Here the CDR3 DNA reads TGCAGCGTCGGCAGAACGAACACCGGGGAGCTGTTTTTT. This codes for CSVGRTNTGELFF.

The chain links TRBV5-1 to TRBJ1-1, with 8 bases matching TRBD1. The CDR3 loop spans 16 amino acids. With V trimmed by 4 bases and J by 5 bases, 13 bases remained unmatched. In germline, CDR1 is SGHRS, CDR2 YFSETQ. The CDR3 here is CASSTKGTGPRTEAFF. The CDR3 nucleotides are TGCGCCAGCAGCACCAAAGGGACAGGTCCGCGGACTGAAGCTTTCTTT.

The chain joins TRBV24-1 to TRBJ2-3; TRBD2 aligns across 9 bases. Germline V lookup: CDR1 KGHDR, CDR2 SFDVKD. The CDR3 covers 15 residues. Unmatched junction bases numbered 3, after V lost 4 bases and J lost 2 bases. The CDR3 here is CATSDSGGITDTQYF. DNA of the CDR3: TGTGCCACCAGTGACAGCGGGGGGATCACAGATACGCAGTATTTT.

The gene calls are TRBV5-1 and TRBJ1-4; D is uncertain. The germline V gene has CDR1 SGHRS and CDR2 YFSETQ. Trimming left V 3 bases short and J 1 base short, with 4 bases between. The CDR3 extends over 13 amino acids. CDR3 sequence (DNA): TGCGCCAGCAGCTCGGGAACTAATGAAAAACTGTTTTTT. It codes for CASSSGTNEKLFF.

This chain connects TRBV12-3 or TRBV12-4 to TRBJ1-6; 7 bases match TRBD1. The V gene end was trimmed by 8 bases and the J gene end by 9 bases; junction bases not matched to a gene: 13. This CDR3 spans 15 amino acids. The CDR3 is CASGGRDSGLSPLHF. CDR3 in DNA: TGTGCCAGCGGTGGCCGGGACAGCGGACTTTCACCCCTCCACTTT.

The chain joins TRBV6-6 to TRBJ2-1; 11 nucleotides align to TRBD2. Germline-derived CDR1 and CDR2 are MNHNY and SVGAGI (reference sequence). The CDR3 contains 15 residues. The V and J ends lost 6 bases and 2 bases, in that order; junction bases with no gene match: 3. CDR3 protein: CASRELAGAYNEQFF. CDR3 bases: TGTGCCAGCAGGGAACTAGCGGGGGCCTACAATGAGCAGTTCTTC.

J is TRBJ2-7 and V is TRBV7-7; no firm D call. There are 13 residues in the CDR3. Trimming left V 1 base short and J 7 bases short, with 11 bases between. CDR1 and CDR2 from the germline V gene are SSHAT and FNYEAQ (reference sequence). The CDR3 region is CASSLDQSTEQYF. The CDR3 region has the DNA TGTGCCAGCAGCTTAGACCAATCTACGGAGCAGTACTTC.

This rearrangement joins TRBV4-1 to TRBJ2-7; D perhaps matches TRBD2 (7 bases). V was trimmed by 3 bases and J by 3 bases, leaving 15 bases between them. This CDR3 contains 15 residues. Germline V gene lookup returns CDR1 MGHRA and CDR2 YSYEKL. The CDR3 region has the DNA TGCGCCAGCAGCCACCAGGGAGGGGGGATCTACGAGCAGTACTTC. This codes for CASSHQGGGIYEQYF.

The V call is TRBV28, the J call TRBJ1-5; D is ambiguous. The CDR3 is 15 residues long. The germline V gene has CDR1 MDHEN and CDR2 SYDVKM. V lost 2 bases, J lost 3 bases, and 11 bases lay in between. The CDR3 loop reads CASSLGGPNNQPQHF. The CDR3 DNA reads as TGTGCCAGCAGTTTAGGTGGCCCGAACAATCAGCCCCAGCATTTT.

The chain combines TRBV6-2 or TRBV6-3 with TRBJ2-3; TRBD1 is a possible D gene (6 bases). V was clipped by 10 bases and J by 0 bases, with 17 bases between them. Germline V gene data show CDR1 as MNHEY and CDR2 as SVGEGT. There are 15 residues in the CDR3. The CDR3 region is CATREDRISTDTQYF. CDR3 coding DNA: TGTGCCACCCGAGAGGACAGAATAAGCACAGATACGCAGTATTTT.

This sequence joins TRBV7-8 and TRBJ1-1, with D possibly TRBD1 on 6 matching bases. CDR1 is SGHVS and CDR2 is FQNEAQ in the germline V gene. Between the trimmed V and J ends, which lost 4 bases and 3 bases, there was a span of 15 bases. The CDR3 is 15 amino acids. CDR3 nucleotide sequence: TGTGCCAGCAGCTACGAAGGGGGTTTAGACACTGAAGCTTTCTTT. It is translated as CASSYEGGLDTEAFF.